A selection of T cell receptor beta chains follows, all from one sample in a study of cytomegalovirus exposure and HLA in healthy donors. The data were produced by immunoSEQ multiplex PCR, yet TCRdb's version contains in-frame clones alone and is incomplete. The sample holds tens of thousands of clones, 96% seen once. Sequencing input: PBMCs. Receptors originate from a woman aged 18-35 years in good health and CMV-seropositive. The CDR3 runs from the conserved cysteine through the conserved F or W. Fields, in order: J gene, V gene, clone size, D gene, CDR3 DNA, CDR3 protein. A D gene is named only where the DNA matches it firmly. Some rows mark clone size as missing; the rest say once, few, many or name a class of expanded clone.

j_call: TRBJ2-7
v_call: TRBV7-9
clone_size: once
d_call: TRBD2
cdr3_nt: TGTGCCAGCAGCGACACGCGGGAGTTGAACGAGCAGTACTTC
cdr3_aa: CASSDTRELNEQYF

j_call: TRBJ2-7
v_call: TRBV9
clone_size: -
d_call: TRBD2
cdr3_nt: TGTGCCAGCAGCGTAGAAATGGGGAGGGACGAGCAGTACTTC
cdr3_aa: CASSVEMGRDEQYF

j_call: TRBJ2-1
v_call: TRBV7-2
clone_size: -
d_call: TRBD1
cdr3_nt: TGTGCCAGCAGCTTATCCGGGACAGGAGTTTTATTGGAGCAGTTCTTC
cdr3_aa: CASSLSGTGVLLEQFF

j_call: TRBJ2-1
v_call: TRBV7-3
clone_size: -
d_call: TRBD2
cdr3_nt: TGTGCCAGCAGCTTACGTCTAGCGGGAGTGAATGAGCAGTTCTTC
cdr3_aa: CASSLRLAGVNEQFF

j_call: TRBJ2-2
v_call: TRBV9
clone_size: -
d_call: TRBD2
cdr3_nt: TGTGCCAGCAGCGTAGATTGGGGGACTAGCGGATCGAACACCGGGGAGCTGTTTTTT
cdr3_aa: CASSVDWGTSGSNTGELFF

j_call: TRBJ2-7
v_call: TRBV28
clone_size: -
d_call: TRBD1
cdr3_nt: TGTGCCAGCAGTACGGGGACAGAGCTCTCCTACGAGCAGTACTTC
cdr3_aa: CASSTGTELSYEQYF

j_call: TRBJ2-1
v_call: TRBV19
clone_size: -
d_call: -
cdr3_nt: TGTGCCAGTAGTAGTAACAGGGACGGTGAGCAGTTCTTC
cdr3_aa: CASSSNRDGEQFF

j_call: TRBJ1-5
v_call: TRBV10-3
clone_size: once
d_call: -
cdr3_nt: TGTGCCATCAGTGAATCAGGCGGGTCTGGCAATCAGCCCCAGCATTTT
cdr3_aa: CAISESGGSGNQPQHF

j_call: TRBJ2-1
v_call: TRBV7-2
clone_size: -
d_call: -
cdr3_nt: TGTGCCAGCAGAGTTGCAGGCCCGGGGAATGAGCAGTTCTTC
cdr3_aa: CASRVAGPGNEQFF

j_call: TRBJ2-5
v_call: TRBV15
clone_size: once
d_call: -
cdr3_nt: TGTGCCACCAGCAGAGTGAAGGACACCTTTTCCACTCAAGAGACCCAGTACTTC
cdr3_aa: CATSRVKDTFSTQETQYF

j_call: TRBJ2-5
v_call: TRBV2
clone_size: -
d_call: -
cdr3_nt: TGTGCCAGCAGTGGGGCGGGGTTTGAGACCCAGTACTTC
cdr3_aa: CASSGAGFETQYF

j_call: TRBJ2-7
v_call: TRBV7-2
clone_size: -
d_call: -
cdr3_nt: TGTGCCAGCAGCTTAGTTGTAACCTACGAGCAGTACTTC
cdr3_aa: CASSLVVTYEQYF

j_call: TRBJ2-7
v_call: TRBV4-2
clone_size: -
d_call: TRBD1
cdr3_nt: TGTGCCAGCAGCCAAGGGGGGACAGGGGTCTCCTACGAGCAGTACTTC
cdr3_aa: CASSQGGTGVSYEQYF

j_call: TRBJ2-3
v_call: TRBV7-2
clone_size: -
d_call: TRBD1
cdr3_nt: TGTGCCAGCAGCTTAGTTGGGACAGGGGTGGCAGATACGCAGTATTTT
cdr3_aa: CASSLVGTGVADTQYF

j_call: TRBJ1-5
v_call: TRBV5-5
clone_size: -
d_call: -
cdr3_nt: TGTGCCAGCAGCTTGCAGTGGAGCCTGGATCAGCCCCAGCATTTT
cdr3_aa: CASSLQWSLDQPQHF

j_call: TRBJ1-2
v_call: TRBV30
clone_size: -
d_call: -
cdr3_nt: TGTGCCTGGCAGGGAGAAGGGGGATCTGGCTACACCTTC
cdr3_aa: CAWQGEGGSGYTF

j_call: TRBJ2-1
v_call: TRBV9
clone_size: -
d_call: TRBD2
cdr3_nt: TGTGCCAGCAGCGTAGTGCCTAGCGGGAGGGCCTCAAAGGGGTACAATGAGCAGTTCTTC
cdr3_aa: CASSVVPSGRASKGYNEQFF

j_call: TRBJ2-7
v_call: TRBV7-9
clone_size: -
d_call: TRBD2
cdr3_nt: TGTGCCAGCAGCCCGAGCGGGAGAGAGGTCTACGAGCAGTACTTC
cdr3_aa: CASSPSGREVYEQYF

j_call: TRBJ2-7
v_call: TRBV11-3
clone_size: -
d_call: -
cdr3_nt: TGTGCCAGCAGCTTAGATCCCGCAGTATACGAGCAGTACTTC
cdr3_aa: CASSLDPAVYEQYF

j_call: TRBJ2-3
v_call: TRBV9
clone_size: -
d_call: TRBD2
cdr3_nt: TGTGCCAGCAGCGTAGGAGCGGGAGGGACCACAGATACGCAGTATTTT
cdr3_aa: CASSVGAGGTTDTQYF

j_call: TRBJ2-1
v_call: TRBV5-1
clone_size: -
d_call: TRBD2
cdr3_nt: TGCGCCAGCACCCTGGGCTCTAGCGGGAGAGGCAATGAGCAGTTCTTC
cdr3_aa: CASTLGSSGRGNEQFF

j_call: TRBJ2-1
v_call: TRBV7-8
clone_size: -
d_call: -
cdr3_nt: TGTGCCAGCAGCCTAGCAGGAGGTCCCTCCTACAATGAGCAGTTCTTC
cdr3_aa: CASSLAGGPSYNEQFF

j_call: TRBJ1-4
v_call: TRBV10-2
clone_size: -
d_call: -
cdr3_nt: TGCGCCAGCAGTGAAGTAGACGGGGGGAGGGAACTGTTTTTT
cdr3_aa: CASSEVDGGRELFF

j_call: TRBJ2-1
v_call: TRBV2
clone_size: once
d_call: -
cdr3_nt: TGTGCCAGCCCCAGGGGATCCTCCTACAATGAGCAGTTCTTC
cdr3_aa: CASPRGSSYNEQFF

j_call: TRBJ2-3
v_call: TRBV18
clone_size: -
d_call: TRBD2
cdr3_nt: TGTGCCAGCTCACTGACTAGCGGCGCTAGCACAGATACGCAGTATTTT
cdr3_aa: CASSLTSGASTDTQYF

j_call: TRBJ2-3
v_call: TRBV19
clone_size: -
d_call: TRBD2
cdr3_nt: TGTGCCAGTAGTATGGATGGTCCTAGCGGGAGTTGGGGCACAGATACGCAGTATTTT
cdr3_aa: CASSMDGPSGSWGTDTQYF

j_call: TRBJ2-7
v_call: TRBV4-2
clone_size: -
d_call: TRBD2
cdr3_nt: TGTGCCAGCAGCCAAGTCCTTCGGGAGGGAACCTACGAGCAGTACTTC
cdr3_aa: CASSQVLREGTYEQYF

j_call: TRBJ2-7
v_call: TRBV6-5
clone_size: -
d_call: -
cdr3_nt: TGTGCCAGCAGTTTCCCAGGAGAGGCGGGAGAGCAGTACTTC
cdr3_aa: CASSFPGEAGEQYF

j_call: TRBJ1-1
v_call: TRBV11-2
clone_size: once
d_call: -
cdr3_nt: TGTGCCAGCAGCTTAGGTGGGGCAGCGACTGAAGCTTTCTTT
cdr3_aa: CASSLGGAATEAFF

j_call: TRBJ1-2
v_call: TRBV4-1
clone_size: -
d_call: -
cdr3_nt: TGCGCCAGCAGCCAAGGTCGGATTCAGGGAAATGGCTACACCTTC
cdr3_aa: CASSQGRIQGNGYTF

j_call: TRBJ2-3
v_call: TRBV14
clone_size: -
d_call: TRBD2
cdr3_nt: TGTGCCAGCAGCCAGACTAGCGGGATTGTTACAGATACGCAGTATTTT
cdr3_aa: CASSQTSGIVTDTQYF

j_call: TRBJ1-2
v_call: TRBV2
clone_size: -
d_call: TRBD1
cdr3_nt: TGTGCCAGGCGACAGGGGGCGCAAGGTGGCTACACCTTC
cdr3_aa: CARRQGAQGGYTF